These 5 T cell receptor beta chains came from one sample sequenced in a study of T-cell reconstitution after alpha-beta-depleted transplantation in children (dated by TCRdb to between 2015 and 2016). The intended sense of this specimen's treatment or condition label: allogeneic hematopoietic cell transplantation with graft depleted of TCRalphabeta T cells and CD19 B cells. Library method: PCR. Data came from an Illumina HiSeq 2500. TCR libraries were prepared with molecular barcoding, using unique molecular identifiers to normalize TCRbeta repertoire quantification. Clones were called with MiXCR by TCRdb after fastp trimmed the public reads at Q25, and only in-frame beta chains were retained. Each CDR3 protein gets just one entry, which takes the most common genes and DNA from the rows behind it. The sample table holds roughly 300,000 distinct CDR3 sequences, of which about 9.9% were seen once. Of the sample, around 24% falls within the top ten clones.

The sample was peripheral blood, taken 180 days after TCRalphabeta/CD19-depleted stem cell transplant. The receptors shown here come from a male patient aged 2-9 years who had a stem cell transplant for chronic granulomatous disease, so the T cells may come from the graft donor.

This clonotype was detected ten times or more. The rearrangement links TRBV5-5 to TRBJ2-5, with TRBD1 as a possible D gene (5 bases). Germline CDR1 reads SGHKS; CDR2 reads YYEKEE (reference sequence). The CDR3 consists of 13 residues. V dropped 2 bases and J dropped 5 bases, with 10 bases sitting between them. For the CDR3, the DNA is TGTGCCAGCAGCTTACCAGGGTGGGAGACCCAGTACTTC. Protein: CASSLPGWETQYF. The full variable domain, completed using reference TRBV5-5 and TRBJ2-5, is DAGVTQSPTHLIKTRGQQVTLRCSPISGHKSVSWYQQVLGQGPQFIFQYYEKEERGRGNFPDRFSARQFPNYSSELNVNALLLGDSALYLCASSLPGWETQYFGPGTRLLVL.

This clonotype was recorded many times. The V gene is TRBV5-1, the J gene TRBJ2-2; 9 bases map to TRBD2. Trimming removed 0 bases from V and 5 bases from J; junction bases left unmatched: 2. The CDR3 has 15 amino acids. CDR1 is SGHRS and CDR2 is YFSETQ in the germline V gene. Here the CDR3 reads CASSLGLAATGELFF. CDR3 DNA: TGCGCCAGCAGCTTGGGACTAGCGGCTACCGGGGAGCTGTTTTTT.

This clonotype was counted at least ten times. V usage is TRBV5-1 and J usage is TRBJ1-2; TRBD1 matches 8 bases. This CDR3 spans 13 amino acids. The germline CDR1 and CDR2 sequences are SGHRS and YFSETQ. V was pared by 2 bases and J by 8 bases, with 5 bases of the junction left unmatched. This CDR3 reads CASSFGQGGGYTF. The CDR3 DNA follows: TGCGCCAGCAGCTTCGGACAGGGTGGCGGCTACACCTTC.

The chain links TRBV2 to TRBJ2-7; 11 bases line up with TRBD1. With V trimmed by 6 bases and J by 2 bases, 6 bases remained unmatched. Germline values: CDR1 SNHLY, CDR2 FYNNEI. The CDR3 is made up of 15 amino acids. CDR3 in DNA: TGTGCCAGCAGCGAAACGGACAGGGGGCCCTACGAGCAGTACTTC. Translated: CASSETDRGPYEQYF.

This clonotype showed up many times. V gene TRBV15 combines with J gene TRBJ1-5; no clear D gene. The CDR3 totals 15 residues. Germline V gene sequence: CDR1 LNHNV, CDR2 YYDKDF (reference sequence). Trimming left V 1 base short and J 7 bases short, with 14 bases between. The CDR3 DNA reads as TGTGCCACCAGCAGAGGGTCCCATGAAGGCCAGCCCCAGCATTTT. Encoded protein: CATSRGSHEGQPQHF.